The clone carrying this TCR beta chain appeared once. The antigen remains unidentified. Though nominally healthy at sampling, donors likely had unrecorded immune exposures. The V and J ends lost 2 bases and 8 bases respectively, with 12 bases between them. Germline CDR1 MNHNS, CDR2 SASEGT. This CDR3 has 13 residues. PCR used 60 Vbeta primers and 13 Jbeta primers. Using immunoSEQ multiplex PCR, the repertoire was profiled, and TCRdb retains in-frame clones only, with some absent. The sample has some 65,000 clones, about 73% seen once. The sample originates from a study of cytomegalovirus exposure and HLA in healthy donors. Overall study: Roughly 180 million T cells yielded around 100 million unique TCR beta sequences, as an earlier analysis found.

General observations from the study: Most of the TCR beta V segments (in an earlier analysis) were productive either about 87% or about 30% of the time.

V and J are TRBV6-1 and TRBJ1-1; possible D gene TRBD1, 6 bases. The sequencing sample was made of PBMCs. The clonotype originates from a young woman in good health and CMV-seronegative. CDR3 DNA: TGTGCCAGCAGTGAACCTCGGGGGGGCGAAGCTTTCTTT. Translated: CASSEPRGGEAFF.